These T cell receptor beta chains were read from a single sample in a study of vaccination and CD4 T cells after COVID-19. These receptors have no known antigen. MiXCR, applied by TCRdb to the PCR reads, yields one record per CDR3 protein. Of around 14,000 distinct CDR3 sequences in the sample, over 65% are singletons; the top ten hold about a tenth. Sequencing was carried out using CD4+ T cells from blood, cultured in vitro. The source is a human donor who had recovered from COVID-19. The CDR3 runs from the conserved cysteine through the conserved F or W. D genes are given only for firm matches. Part of the rows lack a size; the others show once, few, many or a class for expanded clones.

size	V	D	J	CDR3	DNA
NA	TRBV7-8	TRBD2	TRBJ2-5	CAGGGTGQETQYF	TGTGCCGGGGGGGGGACGGGACAAGAGACCCAGTACTTC
NA	TRBV19	TRBD2	TRBJ2-3	CASSTPLLRTSGISTDTQYF	TGTGCCAGTAGTACCCCACTCCTCCGGACTAGCGGGATCAGCACAGATACGCAGTATTTT
NA	TRBV19	NA	TRBJ1-5	CASTRGPNNQPQHF	TGTGCCAGTACCCGAGGACCCAACAATCAGCCCCAGCATTTT
NA	TRBV7-2	NA	TRBJ2-5	CASSPRQRETQYF	TGTGCCAGCAGCCCCAGACAGAGGGAGACCCAGTACTTC
NA	TRBV20-1	TRBD1	TRBJ1-3	CSLLDRVSGNTIYF	TGCAGCCTCCTCGACAGGGTCTCTGGAAACACCATATATTTT
once	TRBV7-2	NA	TRBJ1-2	CASSLGLETGYGYTF	TGTGCCAGCAGCTTAGGACTTGAGACGGGCTATGGCTACACCTTC
NA	TRBV7-2	TRBD1	TRBJ1-2	CASSLDPHGTGGYGYTF	TGTGCCAGCAGCTTAGATCCCCACGGGACAGGGGGCTATGGCTACACCTTC
NA	TRBV6-5	NA	TRBJ2-3	CASSYPGRNTQYF	TGTGCCAGCAGTTATCCCGGGCGAAATACGCAGTATTTT
NA	TRBV7-9	NA	TRBJ1-6	CASSLEGFNSPLHF	TGTGCCAGCAGCTTAGAAGGGTTCAATTCACCCCTCCACTTT
NA	TRBV10-3	NA	TRBJ1-2	CAIRDPLRSNYGYTF	TGTGCCATCAGGGACCCTTTAAGGTCTAACTATGGCTACACCTTC
NA	TRBV19	NA	TRBJ1-2	CASSIGQGRMNYGYTF	TGTGCCAGTAGTATAGGTCAGGGCCGCATGAACTATGGCTACACCTTC
NA	TRBV15	NA	TRBJ1-3	CATSREGTRASGNTIYF	TGTGCCACCAGCAGAGAAGGCACACGGGCCTCTGGAAACACCATATATTTT
NA	TRBV20-1	NA	TRBJ1-2	CSAEKGQSYGYTF	TGCAGTGCTGAGAAAGGGCAAAGTTATGGCTACACCTTC
NA	TRBV27	NA	TRBJ2-3	CASSQISGTAQYF	TGTGCCAGCAGCCAAATCTCCGGGACTGCGCAGTATTTT
NA	TRBV24-1	NA	TRBJ2-5	CATSDFRDPKTQYF	TGTGCCACCAGTGATTTTAGGGACCCAAAGACCCAGTACTTC
few	TRBV28	NA	TRBJ1-2	CASSPSVGYGYTF	TGTGCCAGCAGTCCAAGTGTAGGGTATGGCTACACCTTC
few	TRBV20-1	NA	TRBJ1-3	CSARSGSRGNTIYF	TGCAGTGCTAGGTCCGGCAGCCGGGGAAACACCATATATTTT
NA	TRBV21-1	NA	TRBJ1-6	CASSKKQGRGLWSPLHF	TGTGCCAGCAGCAAAAAGCAGGGCAGGGGGCTTTGGTCACCCCTCCACTTT
NA	TRBV7-9	NA	TRBJ2-1	CASSLLGGPRSNEQFF	TGTGCCAGCAGCTTGTTAGGGGGTCCCAGAAGCAATGAGCAGTTCTTC
once	TRBV29-1	NA	TRBJ1-2	CSVLPGVGGYTF	TGCAGCGTTCTGCCGGGGGTTGGTGGCTACACCTTC
NA	TRBV5-1	NA	TRBJ2-5	CASSLQTGTQETQYF	TGCGCCAGCAGCCTACAGACAGGGACTCAAGAGACCCAGTACTTC
once	TRBV7-2	NA	TRBJ2-7	CASSFSLVEQYF	TGTGCCAGCAGCTTTTCGCTTGTCGAGCAGTACTTC
NA	TRBV6-2/TRBV6-3	NA	TRBJ1-5	CASSYYGGNQPQHF	TGTGCCAGCAGTTACTACGGGGGGAATCAGCCCCAGCATTTT
few	TRBV7-2	TRBD2	TRBJ2-5	CASSLASGKRGETQYF	TGTGCCAGCAGCTTAGCTAGCGGGAAGAGGGGAGAGACCCAGTACTTC
NA	TRBV20-1	NA	TRBJ1-5	CSARSWTDSNQPQHF	TGCAGTGCCCGATCATGGACGGATAGCAATCAGCCCCAGCATTTT
NA	TRBV7-2	NA	TRBJ2-7	CASSLGTAFAYEQYF	TGTGCCAGCAGCCTCGGGACGGCGTTTGCTTACGAGCAGTACTTC
NA	TRBV6-5	TRBD1	TRBJ1-1	CASSSRDRGNTEAFF	TGTGCCAGCAGTTCCCGTGACAGGGGGAACACTGAAGCTTTCTTT
NA	TRBV7-2	TRBD2	TRBJ2-2	CASSLMGGRGTGELFF	TGTGCCAGCAGCTTGATGGGCGGGAGAGGGACCGGGGAGCTGTTTTTT
NA	TRBV28	NA	TRBJ1-1	CASSYTTDGANTEAFF	TGTGCCAGCAGTTATACGACGGATGGGGCGAACACTGAAGCTTTCTTT
few	TRBV10-3	TRBD1	TRBJ1-1	CAISKGASEAFF	TGTGCCATCAGTAAGGGGGCCTCTGAAGCTTTCTTT
once	TRBV20-1	TRBD2	TRBJ2-1	CSGTSGRGYNEQFF	TGCAGTGGGACTAGCGGGAGGGGCTACAATGAGCAGTTCTTC
NA	TRBV7-2	NA	TRBJ1-1	CASSPSEGRNTEAFF	TGTGCCAGCAGCCCTTCGGAAGGGCGGAACACTGAAGCTTTCTTT
NA	TRBV7-2	NA	TRBJ2-5	CASSPRRGLRETQYF	TGTGCCAGCAGCCCCAGACGGGGATTGAGGGAGACCCAGTACTTC
NA	TRBV2	NA	TRBJ1-5	CASRLQGPSNQPQHF	TGTGCCAGCAGGCTACAGGGTCCGAGCAATCAGCCCCAGCATTTT
NA	TRBV20-1	TRBD1	TRBJ1-5	CSASHRGQPQHF	TGCAGTGCTAGTCACAGGGGGCAGCCCCAGCATTTT
few	TRBV6-4	NA	TRBJ1-5	CASSAAHNQPQHF	TGTGCCAGCAGTGCAGCCCATAATCAGCCCCAGCATTTT
few	TRBV11-3	NA	TRBJ2-3	CASSSRGREATDTQYF	TGTGCCAGCAGCTCCAGGGGGCGGGAGGCCACAGATACGCAGTATTTT
NA	TRBV27	TRBD2	TRBJ2-4	CASSSRLAAINIQYF	TGTGCCAGCAGTTCAAGACTAGCGGCAATAAACATTCAGTACTTC
NA	TRBV27	NA	TRBJ2-7	CASSTSPGNF	TGTGCCAGCAGTACTAGTCCCGGGAACTTC
NA	TRBV6-1	TRBD1	TRBJ1-1	CASTNRGLTEAFF	TGTGCCAGCACCAACAGGGGGTTGACTGAAGCTTTCTTT
NA	TRBV19	NA	TRBJ2-5	CASSEGQPGETQYF	TGTGCCAGTAGTGAAGGACAGCCGGGGGAGACCCAGTACTTC
large	TRBV2	TRBD2	TRBJ2-5	CATGTSGRRGTQYF	TGTGCCACCGGGACTAGCGGGAGGCGGGGGACCCAGTACTTC